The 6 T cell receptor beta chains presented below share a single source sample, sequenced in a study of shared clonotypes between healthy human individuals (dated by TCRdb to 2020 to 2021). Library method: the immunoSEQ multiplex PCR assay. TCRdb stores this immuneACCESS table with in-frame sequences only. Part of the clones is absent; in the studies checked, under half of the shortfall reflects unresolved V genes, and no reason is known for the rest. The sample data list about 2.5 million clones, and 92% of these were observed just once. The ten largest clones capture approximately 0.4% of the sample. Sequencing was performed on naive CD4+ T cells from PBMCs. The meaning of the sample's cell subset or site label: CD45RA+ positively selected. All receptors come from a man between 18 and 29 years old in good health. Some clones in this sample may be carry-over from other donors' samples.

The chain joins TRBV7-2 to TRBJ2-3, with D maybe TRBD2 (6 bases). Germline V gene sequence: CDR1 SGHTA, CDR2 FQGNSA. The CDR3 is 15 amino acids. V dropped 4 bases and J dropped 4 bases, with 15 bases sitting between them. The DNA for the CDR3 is TGTGCCAGCAGCTCGGAGGGCAGGGCCCCAGATACGCAGTATTTT. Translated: CASSSEGRAPDTQYF.

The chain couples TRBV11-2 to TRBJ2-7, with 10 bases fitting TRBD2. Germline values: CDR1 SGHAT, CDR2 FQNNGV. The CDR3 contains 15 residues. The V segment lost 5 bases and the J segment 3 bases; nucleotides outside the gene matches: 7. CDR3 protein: CASSRPGLANYEQYF. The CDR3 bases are TGTGCCAGCAGCCGACCGGGACTAGCGAACTACGAGCAGTACTTC.

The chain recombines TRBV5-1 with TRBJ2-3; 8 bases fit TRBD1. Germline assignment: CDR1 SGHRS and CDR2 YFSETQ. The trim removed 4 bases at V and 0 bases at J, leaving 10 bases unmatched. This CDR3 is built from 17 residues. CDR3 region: CASSRVSTGGSTDTQYF. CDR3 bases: TGCGCCAGCAGCCGAGTTTCCACAGGGGGTAGCACAGATACGCAGTATTTT.

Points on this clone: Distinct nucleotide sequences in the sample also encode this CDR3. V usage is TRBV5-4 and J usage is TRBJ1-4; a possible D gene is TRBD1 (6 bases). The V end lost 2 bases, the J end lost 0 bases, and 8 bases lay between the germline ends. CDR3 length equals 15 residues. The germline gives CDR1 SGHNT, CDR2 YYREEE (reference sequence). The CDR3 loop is CASSLQGATNEKLFF. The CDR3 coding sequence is TGTGCCAGCAGCTTACAGGGTGCAACTAATGAAAAACTGTTTTTT.

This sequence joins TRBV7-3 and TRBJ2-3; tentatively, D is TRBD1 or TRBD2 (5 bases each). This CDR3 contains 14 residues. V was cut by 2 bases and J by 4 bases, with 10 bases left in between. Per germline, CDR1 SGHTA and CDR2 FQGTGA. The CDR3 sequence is CASSLGTPPDTQYF. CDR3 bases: TGTGCCAGCAGCTTAGGGACCCCGCCAGATACGCAGTATTTT.

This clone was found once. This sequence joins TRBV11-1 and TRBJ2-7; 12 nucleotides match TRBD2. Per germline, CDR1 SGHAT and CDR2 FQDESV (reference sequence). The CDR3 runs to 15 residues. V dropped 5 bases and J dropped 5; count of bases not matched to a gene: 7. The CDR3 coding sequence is TGTGCCAGCAGCCCCCCGGGACTAGCGGGTAACGAGCAGTACTTC. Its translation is CASSPPGLAGNEQYF.